Listed below are T cell receptor beta chains from one sample, sequenced in a study of shared clonotypes between healthy human individuals. Sequencing was performed with immunoSEQ multiplex PCR; in TCRdb, only in-frame clones are kept and a portion is missing. The sample lists 2,500,000 or so clones; 80% to 95% were seen once. The specimen sequenced was naive CD4+ T cells from PBMCs. The receptors stem from a man aged 18 to 30 in good health. Some clones in this sample may be carry-over from other donors' samples. Both conserved end residues are part of each CDR3. D genes are given only for firm matches. Size tells how often a clone was seen (once, few, many) or the class of an expanded clone, and some rows leave it out.

V gene	J gene	clone size	D gene	CDR3 protein	CDR3 DNA
TRBV11-2	TRBJ1-4	NA	NA	CASSLGRGLREKLFF	TGTGCCAGCAGCTTAGGGCGGGGATTACGGGAAAAACTGTTTTTT
TRBV4-2	TRBJ1-2	NA	TRBD1	CASSQPSTGVDYGYTF	TGTGCCAGCAGCCAACCCTCTACAGGGGTCGACTATGGCTACACCTTC
TRBV7-9	TRBJ1-1	NA	TRBD1	CASSRGQANTEAFF	TGTGCCAGCAGCCGTGGACAGGCCAACACTGAAGCTTTCTTT
TRBV2	TRBJ2-2	NA	NA	CASSETLRRQDNTGELFF	TGTGCCAGCAGTGAAACATTGAGAAGACAGGATAACACCGGGGAGCTGTTTTTT
TRBV4-1	TRBJ2-5	NA	NA	CASSPQEGETQYF	TGCGCCAGCAGCCCACAAGAGGGGGAGACCCAGTACTTC
TRBV7-8	TRBJ2-7	NA	TRBD1	CASSYGQGRTPYEQYF	TGTGCCAGCAGCTATGGACAGGGAAGGACTCCCTACGAGCAGTACTTC
TRBV29-1	TRBJ1-1	NA	NA	CSVGGLLNTEAFF	TGCAGCGTTGGGGGACTGTTGAACACTGAAGCTTTCTTT
TRBV7-3	TRBJ2-2	NA	NA	CASSLKGVGTGELFF	TGTGCCAGCAGCTTAAAGGGAGTTGGCACCGGGGAGCTGTTTTTT
TRBV7-7	TRBJ2-3	NA	NA	CASSSFGGADTQYF	TGTGCCAGCAGCTCCTTCGGGGGAGCAGATACGCAGTATTTT
TRBV9	TRBJ2-7	NA	TRBD1	CASSVEGASYEQYF	TGTGCCAGCAGCGTAGAGGGGGCTTCCTACGAGCAGTACTTC
TRBV5-1	TRBJ2-3	NA	TRBD2	CASSLRMTSGKSTDTQYF	TGCGCCAGCAGCTTGCGAATGACTAGCGGGAAAAGCACAGATACGCAGTATTTT
TRBV30	TRBJ2-7	NA	NA	CAWSPLRGEQYF	TGTGCCTGGAGTCCCCTTCGAGGCGAGCAGTACTTC
TRBV18	TRBJ2-3	few	TRBD1	CASSPPTGVDTQYF	TGTGCCAGCTCACCTCCGACAGGGGTAGATACGCAGTATTTT
TRBV9	TRBJ2-5	NA	NA	CASSVGPWGVDQETQYF	TGTGCCAGCAGCGTAGGGCCGTGGGGTGTGGACCAAGAGACCCAGTACTTC
TRBV19	TRBJ2-7	NA	NA	CAIPLGTAYHSYEQYF	TGTGCCATCCCACTAGGGACTGCTTACCACTCCTACGAGCAGTACTTC
TRBV7-3	TRBJ2-7	NA	NA	CASSLSDGYF	TGTGCCAGCAGCTTGTCGGACGGGTACTTC
TRBV6-6	TRBJ2-1	NA	TRBD1	CATKPGTGGNEQFF	TGTGCCACGAAGCCTGGGACAGGGGGCAATGAGCAGTTCTTC
TRBV19	TRBJ1-4	NA	TRBD1	CASSPGQGLEKLFF	TGTGCCAGTAGTCCGGGACAGGGGTTAGAAAAACTGTTTTTT
TRBV11-2	TRBJ2-1	NA	NA	CASSPFKGQHSYNEQFF	TGTGCCAGCAGCCCCTTTAAAGGTCAGCACTCCTACAATGAGCAGTTCTTC
TRBV5-4	TRBJ1-1	few	NA	CASSVAMNTEAFF	TGTGCCAGCAGCGTAGCCATGAACACTGAAGCTTTCTTT
TRBV7-9	TRBJ2-3	NA	NA	CASSNRDAGLRDTQYF	TGTGCCAGCAGCAACCGGGACGCCGGCCTGAGAGATACGCAGTATTTT
TRBV10-1	TRBJ2-1	NA	NA	CASSESGVPPYNEQFF	TGCGCCAGCAGTGAGTCTGGAGTTCCCCCCTACAATGAGCAGTTCTTC
TRBV28	TRBJ2-7	NA	NA	CASSSGGGLYEQYF	TGTGCCAGCAGTTCAGGGGGAGGGCTCTACGAGCAGTACTTC
TRBV10-1	TRBJ2-1	once	NA	CASSENSVGEQFF	TGCGCCAGCAGTGAGAATAGCGTCGGTGAGCAGTTCTTC
TRBV28	TRBJ2-7	NA	TRBD2	CASRRSAGGTYEQYF	TGTGCCAGCAGGCGATCCGCGGGAGGGACCTACGAGCAGTACTTC
TRBV7-9	TRBJ2-3	NA	TRBD1	CASKRGQADTQYF	TGTGCCAGCAAGAGGGGGCAGGCAGATACGCAGTATTTT
TRBV5-4	TRBJ2-3	NA	TRBD2	CASAPKGLQSTDTQYF	TGTGCCAGCGCCCCCAAGGGACTACAAAGCACAGATACGCAGTATTTT
TRBV19	TRBJ2-1	NA	TRBD2	CASRLAGGSYNEQFF	TGTGCCAGTAGGCTAGCGGGAGGCTCCTACAATGAGCAGTTCTTC
TRBV5-1	TRBJ1-4	NA	NA	CASSLVGDNEKLFF	TGCGCCAGCAGCTTGGTGGGGGATAATGAAAAACTGTTTTTT
TRBV18	TRBJ1-4	NA	TRBD1	CASSRDRANEKLFF	TGTGCCAGCTCACGTGACAGGGCTAATGAAAAACTGTTTTTT
TRBV10-3	TRBJ2-4	NA	NA	CAISDSGQAKNIQYF	TGTGCCATCAGTGACTCAGGACAGGCCAAAAACATTCAGTACTTC
TRBV7-9	TRBJ2-4	once	NA	CASSLAQGWAKNIQYF	TGTGCCAGCAGCTTAGCACAGGGATGGGCCAAAAACATTCAGTACTTC
TRBV5-4	TRBJ2-7	once	NA	CASSLFTIEGYEQYF	TGTGCCAGCAGCTTGTTCACGATAGAAGGCTACGAGCAGTACTTC
TRBV10-1	TRBJ2-3	NA	NA	CASSEQRGRGLDTQYF	TGCGCCAGCAGTGAGCAACGCGGTCGGGGCCTAGATACGCAGTATTTT
TRBV5-1	TRBJ2-1	few	TRBD2	CASSFLAGGPNEQFF	TGCGCCAGCAGCTTCCTAGCGGGAGGGCCAAATGAGCAGTTCTTC
TRBV7-2	TRBJ2-1	NA	NA	CASSLTSTTYNEQFF	TGTGCCAGCAGCTTAACTAGTACCACCTACAATGAGCAGTTCTTC
TRBV28	TRBJ2-7	NA	TRBD1	CASRPGTAAIKSSYEQYF	TGTGCCAGCAGGCCCGGGACAGCGGCAATAAAAAGCTCCTACGAGCAGTACTTC
TRBV9	TRBJ1-3	NA	NA	CASSTNREPTGNTIYF	TGTGCCAGCAGCACGAACAGGGAGCCCACTGGAAACACCATATATTTT
TRBV9	TRBJ1-1	once	NA	CASSVSDSLVVNTEAFF	TGTGCCAGCAGCGTATCGGACAGTTTGGTAGTCAACACTGAAGCTTTCTTT
TRBV2	TRBJ2-5	once	NA	CASSLMRTREETQYF	TGTGCCAGTTCCCTAATGCGCACCCGAGAGGAGACCCAGTACTTC
TRBV6-5	TRBJ2-5	NA	NA	CASSYTGTQYF	TGTGCCAGCAGTTATACCGGGACCCAGTACTTC
TRBV28	TRBJ2-7	NA	NA	CASSSSYGVVYEQYF	NA
TRBV19	TRBJ2-3	NA	NA	CASPWPSTDTQYF	TGTGCCAGCCCCTGGCCTAGCACAGATACGCAGTATTTT
TRBV21-1	TRBJ2-1	NA	NA	CASSKAPGKYGVKRYNEQFF	TGTGCCAGCAGCAAAGCGCCGGGGAAATATGGCGTCAAGAGATACAATGAGCAGTTCTTC
TRBV28	TRBJ1-2	NA	NA	CASSPLNYGYTF	TGTGCCAGCAGCCCCCTTAACTATGGCTACACCTTC
TRBV4-1	TRBJ2-7	NA	TRBD2	CASSQEWLAGVEQYF	TGCGCCAGCAGCCAAGAGTGGCTAGCGGGAGTGGAGCAGTACTTC
TRBV28	TRBJ2-2	NA	TRBD1	CASSRTGSSGGTGELFF	TGTGCCAGCAGTCGGACAGGGAGCAGTGGGGGCACCGGGGAGCTGTTTTTT
TRBV7-9	TRBJ2-7	once	TRBD2	CASSLGVAGTYEQYF	TGTGCCAGCAGCTTAGGGGTAGCGGGAACTTACGAGCAGTACTTC
TRBV27	TRBJ2-5	NA	NA	CASKKQVIGTQYF	TGTGCCAGCAAAAAACAGGTGATCGGGACCCAGTACTTC
TRBV7-8	TRBJ2-3	NA	NA	CASSLTGTPRSADTQYF	TGTGCCAGCAGCTTAACCGGGACCCCGAGGTCAGCAGATACGCAGTATTTT
TRBV4-2	TRBJ2-5	NA	NA	CASSQSPGVQETQYF	TGTGCCAGCAGCCAATCCCCAGGGGTCCAAGAGACCCAGTACTTC
TRBV4-1	TRBJ2-5	NA	NA	CASSQAVKETQYF	TGCGCCAGCAGCCAAGCGGTTAAAGAGACCCAGTACTTC
TRBV6-5	TRBJ2-7	NA	TRBD2	CASSYFASGSYEQYF	TGTGCCAGCAGTTACTTCGCTAGCGGCTCCTACGAGCAGTACTTC
TRBV4-1	TRBJ2-5	NA	NA	CASSQGPTAGQETQYF	TGCGCCAGCAGCCAAGGTCCGACAGCCGGCCAAGAGACCCAGTACTTC
TRBV5-1	TRBJ2-1	NA	NA	CASSREWNNEQFF	TGCGCCAGCAGCCGGGAGTGGAACAATGAGCAGTTCTTC
TRBV7-6	TRBJ2-3	NA	NA	CASSLGPRGGTDTQYF	TGTGCCAGCAGCTTAGGGCCCAGGGGGGGCACAGATACGCAGTATTTT
TRBV6-1	TRBJ2-3	NA	NA	CASSEGGSTDTQYF	TGTGCCAGCAGTGAAGGTGGCAGCACAGATACGCAGTATTTT
TRBV19	TRBJ1-5	NA	TRBD1	CASSTRDRGKNQPQHF	TGTGCCAGTAGTACGCGGGACAGGGGAAAAAATCAGCCCCAGCATTTT
TRBV19	TRBJ2-5	NA	NA	CASRSRGGGSQETQYF	TGTGCCAGTAGATCGAGGGGCGGCGGGTCGCAAGAGACCCAGTACTTC
TRBV9	TRBJ2-3	NA	TRBD2	CASSQSPGGAGGEDTQYF	TGTGCCAGCAGCCAGAGTCCCGGGGGAGCGGGAGGAGAAGATACGCAGTATTTT